One and the same sample provided the 15 T cell receptor beta chains below, sequenced in a study of blood T cell repertoires in COVID-19. Clones were read by immunoSEQ multiplex PCR, and TCRdb kept only the in-frame ones, dropping some. The table includes 110,000 to 150,000 clones, roughly 80% detected once. Specimen: peripheral blood. Receptor source: a human donor in a cohort sampled during active COVID-19.

The CDR3 sequence is CASSQGGIAGGAEQFF. In nucleotides, the CDR3 is TGTGCCAGCAGCCAAGGAGGAATAGCGGGGGGCGCTGAGCAGTTCTTC. The rearrangement joins TRBV3-1 (or the pseudogene TRBV3-2) to TRBJ2-1; 10 bases map to TRBD2. Per the germline V gene, CDR1 is LGHDT and CDR2 is YNNKEL (reference sequence). The CDR3 length is 16 residues. Trimming removed 1 base from V and 9 bases from J; junction bases left unmatched: 9.

The chain has TRBV9 and TRBJ1-1; D not certain. This CDR3 comprises 15 residues. V was pared by 0 bases and J by 1 base, with 10 bases between. CDR1 is SGDLS and CDR2 is YYNGEE in the germline V gene. The CDR3 region is CASSVVPGTNTEAFF. As DNA, the CDR3 is TGTGCCAGCAGCGTAGTTCCGGGTACGAACACTGAAGCTTTCTTT.

This clone was observed a single time. V usage is TRBV24-1 and J usage is TRBJ2-1; 7 nucleotides align to TRBD1. V shed 2 bases, J shed 10 bases, and the junction held 7 bases outside the gene matches. The CDR3 loop spans 14 amino acids. CDR1 is KGHDR, CDR2 SFDVKD, per germline. The CDR3 coding sequence is TGTGCCACCAGTGATTCCCCGGACAGGATGGAGCAGTTCTTC. It specifies CATSDSPDRMEQFF.

The chain carries TRBV7-3 and TRBJ2-5; unclear D gene. There are 13 residues in the CDR3. With 2 bases removed from V and 4 bases from J, the gap between germline ends came to 8 bases. Per germline, CDR1 SGHTA and CDR2 FQGTGA. CDR3 nucleotide sequence: TGTGCCAGCAGCTTACAGGCGTCAGAGACCCAGTACTTC. Its protein is CASSLQASETQYF.

The genes are TRBV19 and TRBJ1-4; TRBD1 matches 7 bases. V dropped 11 bases and J dropped 3; count of bases not matched to a gene: 0. The CDR3 runs to 11 residues. Germline loops: CDR1 LNHDA, CDR2 SQIVND (reference sequence). CDR3 amino acids: CAGTANEKLFF. Here the CDR3 DNA reads TGTGCCGGGACAGCTAATGAAAAACTGTTTTTT. Using reference TRBV19 and TRBJ1-4 for the parts outside the CDR3, the full variable domain is DGGITQSPKYLFRKEGQNVTLSCEQNLNHDAMYWYRQDPGQGLRLIYYSQIVNDFQKGDIAEGYSVSREKKESFPLTVTSAQKNPTAFYLCAGTANEKLFFGSGTQLSVL.

This clone is a singleton in its sample. The rearrangement links TRBV3-1 (or the pseudogene TRBV3-2) to TRBJ1-3; TRBD1 matches 8 bases. Trimming cost V 2 bases and J 11 bases; bases outside gene matches: 5. Per the germline V gene, CDR1 is LGHDT and CDR2 is YNNKEL (reference sequence). This CDR3 has 13 amino acids. CDR3 sequence reads: CASSQSDRVAIYF. CDR3 DNA sequence: TGTGCCAGCAGCCAATCGGACAGGGTCGCCATATATTTT.

This sequence joins TRBV2 and TRBJ1-5; TRBD1 matches 9 bases. This CDR3 has 14 residues. The germline gives CDR1 SNHLY, CDR2 FYNNEI. Losses at the gene ends were 4 bases for V and 9 bases for J; bases not matched to a gene: 7. CDR3: CASSGTGALGPQHF. The CDR3 nucleotides read TGTGCCAGCAGTGGGACAGGGGCGCTCGGGCCCCAGCATTTT.

The rearrangement joins TRBV7-9 to TRBJ2-7; D might be TRBD1 (6 bases). The CDR3 has 16 amino acids. Germline CDR1 is SEHNR and CDR2 is FQNEAQ (reference sequence). V lost 5 bases to trimming and J lost 0 bases, with 17 bases between them. This chain's CDR3 is CASSSDDRSSSYEQYF. The CDR3 DNA sequence: TGTGCCAGCAGCAGCGACGACAGGTCAAGCTCCTACGAGCAGTACTTC.

This rearrangement joins TRBV7-9 to TRBJ2-1; 10 positions agree with TRBD1. Germline V gene lookup returns CDR1 SEHNR and CDR2 FQNEAQ (reference sequence). The junction had 9 bases not matched to a gene; V was cut back by 5 bases and J by 5 bases. CDR3 length: 16 amino acids. The CDR3: CASSTPGTGVNNEQFF. As DNA, the CDR3 is TGTGCCAGCAGCACTCCCGGGACAGGGGTCAACAATGAGCAGTTCTTC.

The J gene is TRBJ2-7, the V gene TRBV28; 7 nucleotides align to TRBD1. Germline trimming cut 5 bases from V and 5 bases from J; bases unmatched to any gene: 9. Germline V gene sequence: CDR1 MDHEN, CDR2 SYDVKM. This CDR3 has 14 amino acids. This CDR3 is CASSLETGYNEQYF. Here the CDR3 DNA reads TGTGCCAGCAGTCTGGAGACAGGGTATAACGAGCAGTACTTC.

This chain connects TRBV29-1 to TRBJ1-2; weak D call: TRBD1 (6 bases). V was shortened by 4 bases and J by 6 bases, with 12 bases between the two germline ends. CDR3 length: 12 amino acids. Per germline, CDR1 SQVTM and CDR2 ANQGSEA. The DNA of the CDR3 is TGCAGCGTTGGAACAGGGTATGATGGCTACACCTTC. It codes for CSVGTGYDGYTF.

This clone has at least ten counts. The V call is TRBV3-1 (or the pseudogene TRBV3-2), the J call TRBJ1-2; D call uncertain. Germline assignment: CDR1 LGHDT and CDR2 YNNKEL (reference sequence). The CDR3 runs 14 residues. Trimming removed 4 bases at V and 4 bases at J, with 13 bases between. CDR3 DNA: TGTGCCAGCAGCCCGCCGGGGATTTTCTATGGCTACACCTTC. Translating it yields CASSPPGIFYGYTF.

About this clone: This CDR3 is also generated by other DNA sequences in the sample. The chain links TRBV5-1 to TRBJ2-3; 7 nucleotides agree with TRBD1. This CDR3 region has 14 residues. The junction had 2 bases not matched to a gene; V was cut back by 3 bases and J by 1 base. The germline V gene encodes CDR1 SGHRS and CDR2 YFSETQ. CDR3 sequence (DNA): TGCGCCAGCAGCTCCGGGACAGGCACAGATACGCAGTATTTT. Protein: CASSSGTGTDTQYF. The whole variable domain, remainder taken from reference TRBV5-1 and TRBJ2-3, is KAGVTQTPRYLIKTRGQQVTLSCSPISGHRSVSWYQQTPGQGLQFLFEYFSETQRNKGNFPGRFSGRQFSNSRSEMNVSTLELGDSALYLCASSSGTGTDTQYFGPGTRLTVL.

The V and J genes are TRBV5-1 and TRBJ1-1; TRBD1 aligns across 9 bases. CDR1 SGHRS and CDR2 YFSETQ come from the germline V gene. The CDR3 is 15 amino acids. With 4 bases clipped from V and 3 bases from J, the junction kept 7 bases outside the gene matches. The CDR3 bases are TGCGCCAGCAGCGCACAGGGGGCGCGGGACACTGAAGCTTTCTTT. This codes for CASSAQGARDTEAFF. Looking up the rest from reference TRBV5-1 and TRBJ1-1 gives the full variable domain: KAGVTQTPRYLIKTRGQQVTLSCSPISGHRSVSWYQQTPGQGLQFLFEYFSETQRNKGNFPGRFSGRQFSNSRSEMNVSTLELGDSALYLCASSAQGARDTEAFFGQGTRLTVV.

V is TRBV5-6 and J is TRBJ2-7; no firm D call. Germline lookup yields CDR1 SGHDT and CDR2 YYEEEE. The CDR3 contains 12 residues. Deletions cut 3 bases from V and 3 bases from J, with 7 bases between. The chain's CDR3 is CASSSTNYEQYF. CDR3 DNA sequence: TGTGCCAGCAGCTCCACTAACTACGAGCAGTACTTC.